This T cell receptor beta chain was obtained from a study of blood T cell repertoires in COVID-19. Background on the study: Acute-phase and convalescent COVID-19 samples originated in the United States, Italy and Spain. Nucleic acid was either cDNA or gDNA, and it came from T cells, B-cell-depleted T cells, or PBMCs.

Under the authors' procedure: Estimation of nucleated cell counts relied on the amplification of reference gene primers. Assay: immunoSEQ multiplex PCR; the TCRdb copy retains only in-frame clones and omits some. V and J calls and clone size follow that table, whereas D and trimming were derived from the DNA. The sample carries 130,000 or so clones, approximately 83% recorded once. V shed 5 bases and J 6 bases; nucleotides not matched to a gene: 23. Germline CDR1 SGHVS, CDR2 FNYEAQ. The CDR3 totals 20 residues. The sequence came from a woman aged 45-60 years who had recovered from COVID-19. This chain uses TRBV7-6 with TRBJ1-4, with 8 bases lining up with TRBD1. Sequenced material: peripheral blood. The CDR3 reads CASSVTIRTGTGEYYEKLFF. CDR3 nucleotides: TGTGCCAGCAGCGTCACCATTCGGACAGGGACAGGCGAATACTATGAAAAACTGTTTTTT.